The 14 T cell receptor beta chains reported below all come from one sample, sequenced in a study of Ad26.COV2.S vaccination and SARS-CoV-2 variants. Data came from immunoSEQ multiplex PCR; TCRdb stores just in-frame clones and leaves some out. The data hold about 350,000 clones, with around 86% observed a single time. Sample treatment: about 20 received Ad26.COV2.S at low or high dose, single or two shots; about 5 received placebo; per-sample allocation not given. Day 63 after the first injection of vaccine or placebo was the sampling time. This sample comprised peripheral blood, obtained in a trial of Ad26.COV2.S vaccine versus placebo. Receptors originate from a person between 18 and 65 years old who received the Ad26.COV2.S COVID-19 vaccine or a placebo.

This clone was seen only once. The gene calls are TRBV4-1 and TRBJ1-5; perhaps TRBD1 as D (5 bases). Trimming stripped 0 bases from V and 7 bases from J, with 16 bases between. Germline V lookup: CDR1 MGHRA, CDR2 YSYEKL. The CDR3 has 16 amino acids. The CDR3 loop is CASSQDRGDYGQPQHF. The CDR3, as DNA: TGCGCCAGCAGCCAAGATAGAGGGGACTACGGCCAGCCCCAGCATTTT.

This chain links TRBV19 with TRBJ1-1, with TRBD1 identical over 7 bases. From germline, CDR1 is LNHDA and CDR2 SQIVND (reference sequence). The CDR3 sequence is 14 residues long. V dropped 5 bases and J dropped 5; count of bases not matched to a gene: 8. The CDR3 is CASSLNRGYTEAFF. The CDR3 region has the DNA TGTGCCAGTAGTCTTAACAGGGGATATACTGAAGCTTTCTTT.

The chain links TRBV7-9 to TRBJ2-1; no definite D call. The CDR3 totals 16 residues. Germline V CDR1 and CDR2: SEHNR, FQNEAQ (reference sequence). Trimming cost V 3 bases and J 5 bases, with 17 bases left between them. This CDR3 is CASSFLDIPAHNEQFF. The CDR3 bases are TGTGCCAGCAGCTTCCTAGACATTCCCGCTCACAATGAGCAGTTCTTC.

This clone was observed a handful of times. The V and J genes are TRBV3-1 (or the pseudogene TRBV3-2) and TRBJ1-5; D gene uncertain. V was clipped by 1 base and J by 6 bases, with 7 bases between them. This CDR3 is 13 amino acids long. CDR1 LGHDT and CDR2 YNNKEL come from the germline V gene (reference sequence). The CDR3 sequence: CASSQGRAQPQHF. The CDR3 DNA reads as TGTGCCAGCAGCCAAGGACGGGCTCAGCCCCAGCATTTT.

This chain connects TRBV18 to TRBJ2-7; D is perhaps TRBD1 (5 bases). CDR1 and CDR2 (germline): KGHSH, LQKENI. V gave up 6 bases and J gave up 0 bases, with 12 bases separating them. The CDR3 is made up of 14 amino acids. The CDR3, as DNA: TGTGCCAGCTCCCAGAGACAGAACTCCTACGAGCAGTACTTC. Translation gives CASSQRQNSYEQYF.

This clone was found a few times. The chain uses TRBV5-1 and TRBJ2-7; 7 bases are a match to TRBD1. The J segment lost 2 bases and the V segment lost 3 bases, leaving 5 bases of the junction unmatched. The CDR3 has 14 residues. Per germline, CDR1 SGHRS and CDR2 YFSETQ. CDR3 bases: TGCGCCAGCAGCTCACCGACAGGGACCTACGAGCAGTACTTC. Its translation is CASSSPTGTYEQYF.

The rearrangement joins TRBV19 to TRBJ1-6; 8 bases map to TRBD1. Germline V gives CDR1 LNHDA, CDR2 SQIVND (reference sequence). This CDR3 is 15 amino acids long. V gave up 5 bases and J gave up 8 bases; unmatched junction bases: 8. The CDR3 DNA sequence: TGTGCCAGTAGTCCTGGACAGGGAACGTATTCACCCCTCCACTTT. Its translation: CASSPGQGTYSPLHF.

The rearrangement joins TRBV5-1 to TRBJ1-6, with TRBD1 identical over 9 bases. Looked up from germline, CDR1 is SGHRS and CDR2 is YFSETQ. Trimming took 5 bases from V and 8 from J; bases not matched to a gene: 5. The CDR3 has 14 amino acids. CDR3 bases: TGCGCCAGCAGTGTCGACAGGGGGTATTCACCCCTCCACTTT. This sequence encodes CASSVDRGYSPLHF.

The chain combines TRBV19 with TRBJ1-5, with 9 bases fitting TRBD1. The germline V gene has CDR1 LNHDA and CDR2 SQIVND (reference sequence). V shed 3 bases and J 4 bases; nucleotides not matched to a gene: 4. The CDR3 length is 15 residues. The CDR3 loop is CASSMRDRVNQPQHF. The DNA for the CDR3 is TGTGCCAGTAGTATGCGGGACAGGGTGAATCAGCCCCAGCATTTT. The full variable domain, in which reference TRBV19 and TRBJ1-5 provide the parts outside the CDR3, is DGGITQSPKYLFRKEGQNVTLSCEQNLNHDAMYWYRQDPGQGLRLIYYSQIVNDFQKGDIAEGYSVSREKKESFPLTVTSAQKNPTAFYLCASSMRDRVNQPQHFGDGTRLSIL.

The chain is built from TRBV7-5 and TRBJ2-2; TRBD2, the D gene given by the table, was not confirmed from the DNA. TRBV7-5 is given as a pseudogene. The CDR3 extends over 16 amino acids. CDR3 loop: CARTSGLAGDTGELFF. The CDR3 coding sequence is TGTGCCAGAACTAGTGGGCTAGCGGGGGACACCGGGGAGCTGTTTTTT.

The CDR3, as DNA: TGTGCCAGCAGCCCTCATGGGACGGACTCCTACAATGAGCAGTTCTTC. This gives the protein CASSPHGTDSYNEQFF. This chain joins TRBV7-2 and TRBJ2-1, with D perhaps assigned TRBD1 or TRBD2 (5 bases each). V gave up 5 bases and J gave up 0 bases, with 14 bases separating them. The V gene's germline CDR1 is SGHTA and CDR2 FQGNSA. The CDR3 sequence is 16 residues long.

The chain links TRBV2 to TRBJ1-1; TRBD1 aligns across 7 bases. With 6 bases clipped from V and 3 bases from J, the junction kept 7 bases outside the gene matches. CDR3 size: 14 residues. Germline V gene sequence: CDR1 SNHLY, CDR2 FYNNEI. As DNA, the CDR3 is TGTGCCAGCAGAGCGGGACAGCCACACACTGAAGCTTTCTTT. It encodes CASRAGQPHTEAFF.

This chain connects TRBV5-4 to TRBJ1-2, with D perhaps TRBD1 (6 bases). The CDR3 extends over 16 amino acids. Germline V gene sequence: CDR1 SGHNT, CDR2 YYREEE (reference sequence). With 0 bases removed from V and 0 bases from J, the gap between germline ends came to 12 bases. This chain's CDR3 is CASSLAGVRANYGYTF. The CDR3 region has the DNA TGTGCCAGCAGCTTGGCAGGGGTGAGAGCTAACTATGGCTACACCTTC.

There are a few counts of this clone. The chain combines TRBV3-1 (or the pseudogene TRBV3-2) with TRBJ1-2, with 10 bases matching TRBD1. The CDR3 totals 18 residues. Germline loops: CDR1 LGHDT, CDR2 YNNKEL (reference sequence). V dropped 1 base and J dropped 4; count of bases not matched to a gene: 12. The CDR3 region is CASSQVWDRGTLGYGYTF. DNA of the CDR3: TGTGCCAGCAGCCAAGTTTGGGACAGGGGTACTTTGGGCTATGGCTACACCTTC.